Below are 30 T cell receptor beta chains sequenced from a single sample in a study of T cell repertoires in cytomegalovirus infection. TCRdb itself ran the reads through MiXCR, one entry per CDR3 protein. The data hold 150,000 to 200,000 distinct CDR3 sequences, with under 25% observed a single time. The sequenced material came from PBMCs. These receptors were collected from a human donor in good health (CMV status not recorded). Some clones in this sample may be carry-over from other donors' samples.

The chain is built from TRBV29-1 and TRBJ2-7, with a weak D call TRBD1 (6 bases). Looked up from germline, CDR1 is SQVTM and CDR2 is ANQGSEA. With 3 bases removed from V and 5 bases from J, the gap between germline ends came to 8 bases. This CDR3 comprises 11 residues. The CDR3, as DNA: TGCAGCGTTGAGGCAGGGGACGAGCAGTACTTC. Protein sequence: CSVEAGDEQYF.

This chain uses TRBV18 with TRBJ2-4, with 8 bases that match TRBD1. The CDR3 contains 13 residues. Germline-derived CDR1 and CDR2 are KGHSH and LQKENI. Trimming took 5 bases from V and 5 from J; bases not matched to a gene: 2. CDR3 region: CASSSGQENIQYF. As DNA, the CDR3 is TGTGCCAGCTCATCGGGACAGGAAAACATTCAGTACTTC.

The rearrangement links TRBV2 to TRBJ2-2; 8 positions agree with TRBD2. Trimming cost V 8 bases and J 1 base; bases outside gene matches: 3. CDR3 size: 14 residues. Germline V CDR1 and CDR2: SNHLY, FYNNEI. In DNA form, the CDR3 reads TGTGCCAGCTTTAGCGGGATGAACACCGGGGAGCTGTTTTTT. Amino acid sequence: CASFSGMNTGELFF.

This clonotype was detected only a few times. This rearrangement joins TRBV28 to TRBJ2-7, with 8 bases that match TRBD1. In germline, CDR1 is MDHEN, CDR2 SYDVKM. The ends lost 6 bases at V and 5 bases at J; junction bases unmatched: 12. This CDR3 region has 15 residues. The CDR3 nucleotides are TGTGCCAGCAGGTCCCTTCGGACAGGGAGCCACGAGCAGTACTTC. Translating gives CASRSLRTGSHEQYF.

A few counts support this clonotype. This rearrangement joins TRBV19 to TRBJ2-5; D unresolved. Germline V gene sequence: CDR1 LNHDA, CDR2 SQIVND (reference sequence). The V gene lost 1 base and the J gene lost 1 base, with 13 bases spanning the gap. This CDR3 contains 16 residues. For the CDR3, the DNA is TGTGCCAGTAGTATAGGACGCAGACGGTCCCAAGAGACCCAGTACTTC. Its translation: CASSIGRRRSQETQYF. The complete variable domain, with remaining parts taken from reference TRBV19 and TRBJ2-5, reads DGGITQSPKYLFRKEGQNVTLSCEQNLNHDAMYWYRQDPGQGLRLIYYSQIVNDFQKGDIAEGYSVSREKKESFPLTVTSAQKNPTAFYLCASSIGRRRSQETQYFGPGTRLLVL.

This clonotype was found many times. The rearrangement links TRBV25-1 to TRBJ2-7; 11 nucleotides agree with TRBD2. The length of the CDR3 is 18 residues. From germline, CDR1 is MGHDK and CDR2 SYGVNS. The V gene end was trimmed by 2 bases and the J gene end by 4 bases; junction bases not matched to a gene: 13. CDR3 DNA sequence: TGTGCCAGCAGTGAAGGCCCCGGGACTAGCGGTAGACCTTACGAGCAGTACTTC. It encodes CASSEGPGTSGRPYEQYF.

This clonotype was detected many times. The chain couples TRBV7-9 to TRBJ1-2; the D is unclear. Germline V gene lookup returns CDR1 SEHNR and CDR2 FQNEAQ (reference sequence). V lost 5 bases to trimming and J lost 4 bases, with 11 bases between them. This CDR3 spans 13 amino acids. CDR3 in DNA: TGTGCCAGCAGCCCCGACGGACCCTATGGCTACACCTTC. Residues: CASSPDGPYGYTF.

The chain links TRBV6-1 to TRBJ2-3, with D possibly matching TRBD1 (6 bases). The germline V and J ends were trimmed by 5 bases and 2 bases, with 14 bases remaining between them. Germline V lookup: CDR1 MNHNS, CDR2 SASEGT. CDR3 size: 15 residues. Written as DNA, the CDR3 is TGTGCCAGCAGTAGGACAGACCCCTTCACAGATACGCAGTATTTT. Its protein product is CASSRTDPFTDTQYF.

The chain carries TRBV29-1 and TRBJ2-7; TRBD2 is a possible D gene (6 bases). CDR1 is SQVTM, CDR2 ANQGSEA, per germline. V lost 4 bases, J lost 4 bases, and 8 bases lay in between. The CDR3 is made up of 11 amino acids. CDR3: CSVGEDYEQYF. Here the CDR3 DNA reads TGCAGCGTTGGGGAGGATTACGAGCAGTACTTC.

This clonotype was picked up a small number of times. The chain joins TRBV12-3 or TRBV12-4 to TRBJ1-1, with D tentatively TRBD1 (6 bases). CDR3 length: 15 residues. The germline V and J ends were trimmed by 6 bases and 10 bases, with 24 bases remaining between them. The CDR3 nucleotides read TGTGCCAGCAGCCCCTCGGACAGAGCAGGGATAGGAGCTTTCTTT. It yields the protein CASSPSDRAGIGAFF.

To note about this clonotype: A read error is possible here, since a much larger clone lies one base away. V gene TRBV7-2 combines with J gene TRBJ2-7; D possibly corresponds to TRBD1 (6 bases). This CDR3 spans 13 amino acids. Germline values: CDR1 SGHTA, CDR2 FQGNSA. CDR3 sequence (DNA): TGTGCCAGCAGCCTACAGGGCTCCTACGAGCGGTACTTC. Amino acids: CASSLQGSYERYF.

This clonotype was found many times. The chain has TRBV7-3 and TRBJ2-2; D is perhaps TRBD2 (6 bases). Germline-derived CDR1 and CDR2 are SGHTA and FQGTGA. The CDR3 length is 18 residues. The V end was cut by 1 base, the J end by 0 bases, with 15 bases between. The CDR3 DNA follows: TGTGCCAGCAGCTTAATAGCCGCGGGGACGGCGAACACCGGGGAGCTGTTTTTT. It encodes CASSLIAAGTANTGELFF.

J is TRBJ1-2 and V is TRBV12-3 or TRBV12-4, with TRBD1 matching 8 bases. V lost 3 bases and J lost 0; bases outside the gene matches: 0. The CDR3 totals 14 residues. DNA for the CDR3: TGTGCCAGCAGTTTGACAGGGGCTAACTATGGCTACACCTTC. Amino acid sequence: CASSLTGANYGYTF.

This sequence joins TRBV29-1 and TRBJ1-1, with D unresolved. V was pared by 7 bases and J by 4 bases, with 22 bases between. Germline CDR1 and CDR2: SQVTM and ANQGSEA. The CDR3 has 15 residues. This CDR3 is CSASPGSSLVTEAFF. The CDR3 region has the DNA TGCAGCGCTAGTCCGGGGAGTAGTCTGGTCACTGAAGCTTTCTTT.

The J gene is TRBJ1-6, the V gene TRBV5-1, with D perhaps matching TRBD1 (6 bases). The CDR3 totals 15 residues. Germline lookup yields CDR1 SGHRS and CDR2 YFSETQ. Deletions cut 4 bases from V and 10 bases from J, with 18 bases between. As DNA, the CDR3 is TGCGCCAGCAGCCGCCGTTCAGGGGCGGCCTCACCCCTCCACTTT. Protein sequence: CASSRRSGAASPLHF. Supplemented by reference TRBV5-1 and TRBJ1-6, the full variable domain reads KAGVTQTPRYLIKTRGQQVTLSCSPISGHRSVSWYQQTPGQGLQFLFEYFSETQRNKGNFPGRFSGRQFSNSRSEMNVSTLELGDSALYLCASSRRSGAASPLHFGNGTRLTVT.

This clonotype was counted at least ten times. The CDR3 nucleotides are TGTGCCAGCACCCCGGGGAGACAAGAGACCCAGTACTTC. Translated: CASTPGRQETQYF. This sequence joins TRBV6-5 and TRBJ2-5; possibly TRBD2 for D (5 bases). The germline CDR1 and CDR2 sequences are MNHEY and SVGAGI. V was pared by 7 bases and J by 2 bases, with 11 bases between. The CDR3 length is 13 residues.

In this sample, this clonotype turned up many times. The CDR3 DNA is TGTGCCAGCAGCTTATCGGGGGGCCACAATCGCAATCAGCCCCAGCATTTT. Its translation is CASSLSGGHNRNQPQHF. The genes are TRBV7-2 and TRBJ1-5; D is possibly TRBD1 (6 bases). The CDR3 is 17 amino acids. The germline V and J ends were trimmed by 2 bases and 2 bases, with 16 bases remaining between them. Germline values: CDR1 SGHTA, CDR2 FQGNSA.

The chain combines TRBV29-1 with TRBJ1-2, with 9 bases that match TRBD1. Germline CDR1 and CDR2: SQVTM and ANQGSEA. This CDR3 is built from 13 residues. The V and J ends lost 6 bases and 4 bases, in that order; junction bases with no gene match: 6. CDR3 loop: CSVDGQGTYGYTF. The CDR3 DNA follows: TGCAGCGTGGACGGACAGGGGACCTATGGCTACACCTTC.

This clonotype was counted at least ten times. The chain employs TRBV11-3 and TRBJ2-1; D is unclear. This CDR3 contains 14 residues. The germline V gene has CDR1 SGHNT and CDR2 YENEEA. Between the trimmed V and J ends, which lost 6 bases and 1 base, there was a span of 10 bases. CDR3 residues: CASRAATSYNEQFF. CDR3 DNA sequence: TGTGCCAGCAGGGCCGCGACGTCCTACAATGAGCAGTTCTTC.

Turning to this clonotype: At one of its ends the junction is not consistent with the germline gene, which may arise from a read error. The chain carries TRBV12-3 or TRBV12-4 and TRBJ2-4; 8 nucleotides agree with TRBD2. The CDR3 is 13 residues long. The CDR3 DNA sequence: TGTGCCAGCAGTTCCAGAACTAGCGGTGCGGGGGACTTC. This sequence encodes CASSSRTSGAGDF.

On this clonotype: At one end, the junction sequence differs from germline, possibly due to a read error. This sequence joins TRBV28 and TRBJ2-1; 10 bases match TRBD2. The CDR3 contains 16 residues. From germline, CDR1 is MDHEN and CDR2 SYDVKM. CDR3 sequence reads: CASSHLLAGQYKEQFF. The DNA for the CDR3 is TGTGCCAGCAGCCACCTACTAGCGGGACAGTACAAAGAGCAGTTCTTC.

This chain uses TRBV28 with TRBJ2-7; D possibly corresponds to TRBD2 (6 bases). The CDR3 is 15 residues long. Trimming removed 4 bases from V and 2 bases from J, with 15 bases in between. The germline V gene has CDR1 MDHEN and CDR2 SYDVKM. CDR3 amino acids: CASSSGVAVAYEQYF. CDR3 nucleotide sequence: TGTGCCAGCAGTTCCGGGGTAGCGGTAGCCTACGAGCAGTACTTC.

This clonotype occurred a few times. A read error may be the cause here, since a much bigger clone is one base away. The chain links TRBV11-2 to TRBJ1-6; TRBD1 matches at 10 bases. The germline V gene has CDR1 SGHAT and CDR2 FQNNGV. The CDR3 extends over 13 amino acids. J lost 10 bases, V lost 6 bases, and 3 bases had no gene match. As DNA, the CDR3 is TGTGCCAGCAGAGGGACAGGGGACTCACCCCTCCACTTT. This gives the protein CASRGTGDSPLHF.

This clonotype occurred a few times. This chain links TRBV6-6 with TRBJ2-7; TRBD2 matches at 7 bases. CDR3 size: 12 residues. Germline V lookup: CDR1 MNHNY, CDR2 SVGAGI (reference sequence). The J segment lost 9 bases and the V segment lost 5 bases, leaving 7 bases of the junction unmatched. DNA of the CDR3: TGTGCCAGCAGTAGGGAGGGGACCCCGCAGTACTTC. Translated, it gives CASSREGTPQYF.

The chain carries TRBV2 and TRBJ2-1; D unclear. CDR3 length equals 16 residues. V lost 4 bases and J lost 0, with 13 bases in between. The germline V gene has CDR1 SNHLY and CDR2 FYNNEI. For the CDR3, the DNA is TGTGCCAGCAGTGCCAACCTGGCAGGCTCCTACAATGAGCAGTTCTTC. Protein product: CASSANLAGSYNEQFF.

This clonotype was counted many times. This rearrangement joins TRBV7-9 to TRBJ2-7; weak D call: TRBD2 (6 bases). The ends were cut back, 4 bases at V and 0 bases at J, with 13 bases in the middle. The length of the CDR3 is 15 residues. Germline V lookup: CDR1 SEHNR, CDR2 FQNEAQ (reference sequence). CDR3 coding DNA: TGTGCCAGCAGCTCGTTGCGGGGTGACTCCTACGAGCAGTACTTC. It specifies CASSSLRGDSYEQYF.

This clonotype was counted at least ten times. The chain uses TRBV7-2 and TRBJ2-7, with D unresolved. The CDR3 runs 13 residues. Trimming stripped 5 bases from V and 3 bases from J, with 11 bases between. Germline V gene sequence: CDR1 SGHTA, CDR2 FQGNSA. CDR3 amino acids: CASSLPPLYEQYF. The CDR3 region has the DNA TGTGCCAGCAGCCTTCCGCCTCTCTACGAGCAGTACTTC. The variable domain in full, with the rest retrieved from reference TRBV7-2 and TRBJ2-7, is GAGVSQSPSNKVTEKGKDVELRCDPISGHTALYWYRQSLGQGLEFLIYFQGNSAPDKSGLPSDRFSAERTGGSVSTLTIQRTQQEDSAVYLCASSLPPLYEQYFGPGTRLTVT.

This clonotype was counted only a few times. The chain joins TRBV6-5 to TRBJ2-3, with TRBD1 identical over 7 bases. The CDR3 has 16 amino acids. Trimming at V came to 3 bases and at J to 11 bases, leaving 17 bases not matched to a gene. Germline CDR1 MNHEY, CDR2 SVGAGI. The CDR3 nucleotides read TGTGCCAGCAGTTATGGGACAGTGCGTATCCTCTGTGGGCAGTATTTT. This sequence encodes CASSYGTVRILCGQYF.

This clonotype was detected a few times. The chain has TRBV6-5 and TRBJ2-5; TRBD2 is a possible D gene (5 bases). This CDR3 spans 15 amino acids. Trimming removed 3 bases from V and 2 bases from J, with 13 bases in between. CDR1 and CDR2 (germline): MNHEY, SVGAGI. CDR3 in amino acids: CASSYKWERQETQYF. Here the CDR3 DNA reads TGTGCCAGCAGTTATAAATGGGAGCGGCAAGAGACCCAGTACTTC.

This clonotype was counted between two and nine times. The chain has TRBV6-8 and TRBJ1-3; no definite D call. This CDR3 spans 13 amino acids. Germline V gene sequence: CDR1 MNHGY, CDR2 SAAAGT. Trimming cost V 0 bases and J 4 bases, with 4 bases left between them. The CDR3 sequence is CASSYSSGNTIYF. Here the CDR3 DNA reads TGTGCCAGCAGTTACTCGAGCGGAAACACCATATATTTT.